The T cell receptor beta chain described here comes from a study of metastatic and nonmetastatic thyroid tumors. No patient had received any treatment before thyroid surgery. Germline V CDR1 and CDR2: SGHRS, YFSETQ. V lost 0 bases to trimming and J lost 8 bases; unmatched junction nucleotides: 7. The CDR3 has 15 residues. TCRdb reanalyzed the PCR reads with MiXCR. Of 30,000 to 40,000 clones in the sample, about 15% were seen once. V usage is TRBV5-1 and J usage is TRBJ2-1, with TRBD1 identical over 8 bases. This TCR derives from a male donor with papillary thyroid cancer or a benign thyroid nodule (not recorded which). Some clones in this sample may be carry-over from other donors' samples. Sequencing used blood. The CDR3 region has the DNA TGCGCCAGCAGCTTGGTGGCAGGGGGCATGGATGAGCAGTTCTTC. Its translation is CASSLVAGGMDEQFF.